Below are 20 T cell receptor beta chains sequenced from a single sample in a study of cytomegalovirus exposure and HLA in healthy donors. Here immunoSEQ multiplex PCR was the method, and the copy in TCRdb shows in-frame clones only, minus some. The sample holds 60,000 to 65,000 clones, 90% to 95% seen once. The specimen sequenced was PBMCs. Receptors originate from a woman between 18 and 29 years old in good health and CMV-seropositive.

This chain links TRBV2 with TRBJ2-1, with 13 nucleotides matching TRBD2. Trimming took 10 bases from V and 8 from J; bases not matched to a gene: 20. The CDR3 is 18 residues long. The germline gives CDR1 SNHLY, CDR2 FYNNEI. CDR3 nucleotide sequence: TGTGCCACAACTCCCGCAGAGACTAGCGGGGGGAGCAGGCATGAGCAGTTCTTC. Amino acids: CATTPAETSGGSRHEQFF. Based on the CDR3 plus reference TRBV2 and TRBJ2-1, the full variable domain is EPEVTQTPSHQVTQMGQEVILRCVPISNHLYFYWYRQILGQKVEFLVSFYNNEISEKSEIFDDQFSVERPDGSNFTLKIRSTKLEDSAMYFCATTPAETSGGSRHEQFFGPGTRLTVL.

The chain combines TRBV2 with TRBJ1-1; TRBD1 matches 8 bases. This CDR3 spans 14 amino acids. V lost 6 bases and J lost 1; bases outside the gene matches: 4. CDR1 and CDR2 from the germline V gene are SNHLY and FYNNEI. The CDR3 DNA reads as TGTGCCAGCAGGTCTGACAGGGGGAACACTGAAGCTTTCTTT. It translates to CASRSDRGNTEAFF.

The CDR3 sequence is CASSESAGGNQPQHF. The CDR3 nucleotides read TGTGCCAGCAGTGAAAGTGCCGGGGGCAATCAGCCCCAGCATTTT. The V and J genes are TRBV6-1 and TRBJ1-5; no clear D gene. V lost 2 bases to trimming and J lost 2 bases, with 10 bases between them. The CDR3 is made up of 15 amino acids. The germline V gene encodes CDR1 MNHNS and CDR2 SASEGT.

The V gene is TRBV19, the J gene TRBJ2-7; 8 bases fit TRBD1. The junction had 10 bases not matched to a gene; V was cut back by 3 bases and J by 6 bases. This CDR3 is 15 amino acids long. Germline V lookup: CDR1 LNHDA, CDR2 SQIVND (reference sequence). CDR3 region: CASSIPGQDISEQYF. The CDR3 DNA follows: TGTGCCAGTAGTATTCCGGGACAGGACATTTCCGAGCAGTACTTC.

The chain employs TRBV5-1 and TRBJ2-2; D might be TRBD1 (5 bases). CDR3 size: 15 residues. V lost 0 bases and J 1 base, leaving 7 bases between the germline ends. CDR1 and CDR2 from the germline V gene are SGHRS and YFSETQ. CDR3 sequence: CASSLDRLNTGELFF. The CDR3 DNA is TGCGCCAGCAGCTTGGACAGGTTGAACACCGGGGAGCTGTTTTTT.

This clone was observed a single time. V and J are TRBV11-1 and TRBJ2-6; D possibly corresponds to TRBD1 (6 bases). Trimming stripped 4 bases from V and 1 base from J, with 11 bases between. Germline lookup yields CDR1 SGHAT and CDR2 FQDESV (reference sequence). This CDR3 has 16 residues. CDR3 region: CASSSDRISGANVLTF. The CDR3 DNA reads TGTGCCAGCAGCTCCGACAGGATATCTGGGGCCAACGTCCTGACTTTC.

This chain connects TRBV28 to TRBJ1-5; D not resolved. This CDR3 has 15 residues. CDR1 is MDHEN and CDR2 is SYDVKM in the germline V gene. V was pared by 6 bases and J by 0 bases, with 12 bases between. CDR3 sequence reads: CASSLTTDSNQPQHF. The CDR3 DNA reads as TGTGCCAGCAGCCTAACCACAGATAGCAATCAGCCCCAGCATTTT.

CDR3 residues: CASRLPTGGPSNEQFF. The CDR3 coding sequence is TGTGCCAGCAGGCTACCGACAGGGGGCCCGAGCAATGAGCAGTTCTTC. The chain is built from TRBV28 and TRBJ2-1; 10 bases match TRBD1. V was pared by 6 bases and J by 6 bases, with 11 bases of the junction left unmatched. This CDR3 region has 16 residues. In germline, CDR1 is MDHEN, CDR2 SYDVKM.

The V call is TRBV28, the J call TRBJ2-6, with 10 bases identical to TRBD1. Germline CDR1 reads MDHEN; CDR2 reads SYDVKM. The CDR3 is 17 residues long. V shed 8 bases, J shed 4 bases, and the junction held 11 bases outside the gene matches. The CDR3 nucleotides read TGTGCCAGCGTTACCGGGACAGGGGAGCCGGGGGCCAACGTCCTGACTTTC. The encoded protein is CASVTGTGEPGANVLTF.

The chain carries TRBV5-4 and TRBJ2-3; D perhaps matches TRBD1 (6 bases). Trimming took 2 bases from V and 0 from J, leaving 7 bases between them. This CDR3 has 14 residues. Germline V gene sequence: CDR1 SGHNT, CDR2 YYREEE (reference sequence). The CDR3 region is CASSFRGSTDTQYF. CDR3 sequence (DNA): TGTGCCAGCAGCTTCAGGGGTAGCACAGATACGCAGTATTTT.

As DNA, the CDR3 is TGTGCCAGCAGCATGCCGACTAGCGGGAGTTTATTTGAGCAGTTCTTC. This translates into CASSMPTSGSLFEQFF. V and J are TRBV9 and TRBJ2-1; TRBD2 aligns across 12 bases. V trimming: 4 bases; J trimming: 9 bases; junction bases outside the gene matches: 11. The CDR3 runs 16 residues. Per the germline V gene, CDR1 is SGDLS and CDR2 is YYNGEE.

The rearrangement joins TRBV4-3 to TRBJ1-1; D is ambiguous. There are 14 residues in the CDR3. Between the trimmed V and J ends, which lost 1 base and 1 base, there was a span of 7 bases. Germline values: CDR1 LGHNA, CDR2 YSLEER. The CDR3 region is CASSQAAGNTEAFF. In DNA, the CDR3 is TGCGCCAGCAGCCAAGCGGCGGGGAACACTGAAGCTTTCTTT.

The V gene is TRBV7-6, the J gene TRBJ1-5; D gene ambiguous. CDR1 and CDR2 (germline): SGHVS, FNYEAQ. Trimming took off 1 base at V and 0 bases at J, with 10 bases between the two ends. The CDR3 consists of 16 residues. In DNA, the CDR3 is TGTGCCAGCAGCTTAGTAGCTCTAAATAGCAATCAGCCCCAGCATTTT. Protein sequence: CASSLVALNSNQPQHF.

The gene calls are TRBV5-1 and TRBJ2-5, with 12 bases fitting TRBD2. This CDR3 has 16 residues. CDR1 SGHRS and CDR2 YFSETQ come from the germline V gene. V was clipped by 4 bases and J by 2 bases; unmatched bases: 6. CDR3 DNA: TGCGCCAGCAGCACATCGACTAGCGGGAGACAAGAGACCCAGTACTTC. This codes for CASSTSTSGRQETQYF.

The CDR3 loop is CASSLDRALYEQFF. The CDR3 nucleotides read TGTGCCAGCAGTTTGGACAGGGCCCTGTATGAGCAGTTCTTC. J is TRBJ2-1 and V is TRBV6-1; 8 bases line up with TRBD1. The CDR3 contains 14 residues. Germline CDR1 reads MNHNS; CDR2 reads SASEGT. V trimming: 5 bases; J trimming: 8 bases; junction bases outside the gene matches: 8.

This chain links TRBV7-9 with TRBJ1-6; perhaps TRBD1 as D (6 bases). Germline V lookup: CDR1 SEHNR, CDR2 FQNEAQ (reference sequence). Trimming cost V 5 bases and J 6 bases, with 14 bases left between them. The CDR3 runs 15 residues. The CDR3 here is CASSVRGGGNSPLHF. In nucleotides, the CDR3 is TGTGCCAGCAGCGTTAGGGGGGGTGGTAATTCACCCCTCCACTTT.

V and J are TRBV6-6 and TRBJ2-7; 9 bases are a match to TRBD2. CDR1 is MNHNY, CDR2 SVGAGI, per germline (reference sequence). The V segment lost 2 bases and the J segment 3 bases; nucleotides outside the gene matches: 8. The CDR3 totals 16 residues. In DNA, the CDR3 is TGTGCCAGCAGTTACGCTACTAGCGGGCTACGCTACGAGCAGTACTTC. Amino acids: CASSYATSGLRYEQYF.

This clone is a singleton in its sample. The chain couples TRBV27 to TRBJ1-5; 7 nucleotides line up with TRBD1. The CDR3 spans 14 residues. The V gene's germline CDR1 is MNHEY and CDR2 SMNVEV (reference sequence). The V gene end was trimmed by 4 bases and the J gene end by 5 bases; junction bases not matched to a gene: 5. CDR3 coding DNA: TGTGCCAGCAGTTCTCCTGGACAGGATCAGCCCCAGCATTTT. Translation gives CASSSPGQDQPQHF.

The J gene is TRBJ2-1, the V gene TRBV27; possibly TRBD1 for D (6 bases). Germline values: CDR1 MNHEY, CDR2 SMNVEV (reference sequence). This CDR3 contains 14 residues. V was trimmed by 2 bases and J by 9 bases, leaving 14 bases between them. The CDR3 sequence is CASSLAQGVPEQFF. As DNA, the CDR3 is TGTGCCAGCAGTTTAGCACAGGGTGTCCCTGAGCAGTTCTTC.

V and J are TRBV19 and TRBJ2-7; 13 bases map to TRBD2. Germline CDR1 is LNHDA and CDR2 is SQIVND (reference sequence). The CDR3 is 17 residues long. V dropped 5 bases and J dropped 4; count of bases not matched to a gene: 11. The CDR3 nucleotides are TGTGCCAGTAGTGAGACTAGCGGGAGGTCCCTAGCGTACGAGCAGTACTTC. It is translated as CASSETSGRSLAYEQYF.